This entry lists 14 T cell receptor beta chains sequenced from one sample in a study of cytomegalovirus exposure and HLA in healthy donors. 60 Vbeta and 13 Jbeta primers were used in PCR. Method: immunoSEQ multiplex PCR; TCRdb's copy keeps in-frame clones and lacks some. The sample contains about 91,000 clones, 86% of which appear only once. The sample taken for sequencing was PBMCs. Receptors were obtained from a man aged 25-40 years in good health and CMV-seropositive.

The rearrangement links TRBV6-6 to TRBJ2-7; TRBD1 matches at 7 bases. The CDR3 contains 13 residues. With V trimmed by 5 bases and J by 2 bases, 3 bases remained unmatched. Germline CDR1 is MNHNY and CDR2 is SVGAGI (reference sequence). Here the CDR3 reads CASSRQGTYEQYF. The CDR3 DNA reads as TGTGCCAGCAGTCGACAGGGTACCTACGAGCAGTACTTC.

V is TRBV4-2 and J is TRBJ2-1; TRBD2 matches at 7 bases. V shed 0 bases and J 9 bases; nucleotides not matched to a gene: 11. From germline, CDR1 is LGHNA and CDR2 YNFKEQ. The CDR3 runs to 16 residues. The CDR3 DNA is TGTGCCAGCAGCCAAGATATCGGGGGGAGGGCTTCTGAGCAGTTCTTC. Its protein product is CASSQDIGGRASEQFF.

In its sample, this clone was seen once. This rearrangement joins TRBV27 to TRBJ2-3, with D perhaps TRBD2 (5 bases). The V end was cut by 3 bases, the J end by 6 bases, with 13 bases between. Germline CDR1 is MNHEY and CDR2 is SMNVEV (reference sequence). The CDR3 contains 14 residues. The CDR3 coding sequence is TGTGCCAGCAGTTTTCGGACGCGGGTTGATACGCAGTATTTT. Translation: CASSFRTRVDTQYF.

Notes on this clone: The junction and the germline gene differ at one end; a read error may be behind it. The chain recombines TRBV4-1 with TRBJ1-2, with TRBD1 identical over 9 bases. The CDR3 spans 15 residues. The germline V gene has CDR1 MGHRA and CDR2 YSYEKL. The CDR3 coding sequence is TGCGCCAGCAGACCGACGATGACAGGGGGTTATGGCTACGCCTTC. This gives the protein CASRPTMTGGYGYAF.

The V and J genes are TRBV10-1 and TRBJ2-5; 10 bases fit TRBD2. The CDR3 extends over 15 amino acids. Germline loops: CDR1 WNHNN, CDR2 SYGVQD (reference sequence). Unmatched junction bases numbered 7, after V lost 4 bases and J lost 5 bases. Here the CDR3 DNA reads TGCGCCAGCAGTGTCGAACTAGCGGGAATGGAGACCCAGTACTTC. It codes for CASSVELAGMETQYF.

The chain employs TRBV7-9 and TRBJ2-5, with D tentatively TRBD1 (6 bases). V was trimmed by 5 bases and J by 0 bases, leaving 10 bases between them. This CDR3 region has 14 residues. Germline CDR1 is SEHNR and CDR2 is FQNEAQ (reference sequence). The CDR3 DNA reads TGTGCCAGCAGCATTGGGGGCGACCAAGAGACCCAGTACTTC. It translates to CASSIGGDQETQYF.

A few counts support this clone. The rearrangement joins TRBV6-1 to TRBJ2-2; TRBD2 matches at 8 bases. CDR1 is MNHNS, CDR2 SASEGT, per germline. The CDR3 consists of 15 residues. With 2 bases clipped from V and 1 base from J, the junction kept 0 bases outside the gene matches. CDR3 DNA: TGTGCCAGCAGTGAACTAGCGGGGAACACCGGGGAGCTGTTTTTT. This codes for CASSELAGNTGELFF.

Only a few counts were recorded for this clone. This chain links TRBV6-4 with TRBJ2-2; a weak D match, TRBD1 (6 bases). Trimming shortened V by 4 bases and J by 4 bases, and 16 bases separated the two germline ends. The CDR3 is 16 residues long. CDR1 and CDR2 from the germline V gene are MRHNA and SNTAGT. The CDR3 sequence is CASSGAGAGGTGELFF. In DNA, the CDR3 is TGTGCCAGCAGTGGGGCAGGGGCCGGTGGCACCGGGGAGCTGTTTTTT.

V and J are TRBV9 and TRBJ1-3; perhaps TRBD1 as D (5 bases). This CDR3 is built from 16 residues. Trimming took 0 bases from V and 0 from J, leaving 10 bases between them. From germline, CDR1 is SGDLS and CDR2 YYNGEE. CDR3 in DNA: TGTGCCAGCAGCGTAGTCGACAGTCTCTCTGGAAACACCATATATTTT. Amino acid sequence: CASSVVDSLSGNTIYF.

The rearrangement joins TRBV10-3 to TRBJ2-3, with 15 nucleotides matching TRBD2. Germline assignment: CDR1 ENHRY and CDR2 SYGVKD. The CDR3 loop spans 16 amino acids. The J segment lost 2 bases and the V segment lost 7 bases, leaving 4 bases of the junction unmatched. The DNA of the CDR3 is TGTGCCATCACTAGGACTAGCGGGAGGGCCACAGATACGCAGTATTTT. Encoded protein: CAITRTSGRATDTQYF.

V and J are TRBV6-1 and TRBJ2-5, with TRBD2 matching over 10 bases. The CDR3 has 17 amino acids. Trimming cost V 0 bases and J 5 bases; bases outside gene matches: 9. CDR1 is MNHNS and CDR2 is SASEGT in the germline V gene. The CDR3 reads CASSEALAGEARETQYF. The CDR3, as DNA: TGTGCCAGCAGTGAAGCCCTAGCGGGAGAGGCCCGGGAGACCCAGTACTTC.

The chain is built from TRBV30 and TRBJ2-5; no clear D gene. The CDR3 is 11 amino acids. Germline CDR1 is GTSNPN and CDR2 is SVGIG (reference sequence). With 5 bases removed from V and 3 bases from J, the gap between germline ends came to 7 bases. The CDR3 loop is CAWDLEETQYF. The CDR3 nucleotides read TGTGCCTGGGATTTAGAAGAGACCCAGTACTTC.

The genes are TRBV10-2 and TRBJ1-5; 8 bases map to TRBD1. The germline gives CDR1 WSHSY, CDR2 SAAADI. The CDR3 has 16 amino acids. Unmatched junction bases numbered 2, after V lost 1 base and J lost 0 bases. CDR3 sequence: CASSEWTGTSNQPQHF. CDR3 sequence (DNA): TGCGCCAGCAGTGAGTGGACAGGGACTAGCAATCAGCCCCAGCATTTT.

This clone was seen only once. J is TRBJ1-4 and V is TRBV23-1; 7 bases fit TRBD1. TRBV23-1 is flagged as an ORF with uncertain function. The J segment lost 8 bases and the V segment lost 1 base, leaving 10 bases of the junction unmatched. The CDR3 consists of 16 residues. The CDR3 coding sequence is TGCGCCAGCAGTCAATGGCAGGGGGAAGGACAAGAAAAACTGTTTTTT. Translating gives CASSQWQGEGQEKLFF.